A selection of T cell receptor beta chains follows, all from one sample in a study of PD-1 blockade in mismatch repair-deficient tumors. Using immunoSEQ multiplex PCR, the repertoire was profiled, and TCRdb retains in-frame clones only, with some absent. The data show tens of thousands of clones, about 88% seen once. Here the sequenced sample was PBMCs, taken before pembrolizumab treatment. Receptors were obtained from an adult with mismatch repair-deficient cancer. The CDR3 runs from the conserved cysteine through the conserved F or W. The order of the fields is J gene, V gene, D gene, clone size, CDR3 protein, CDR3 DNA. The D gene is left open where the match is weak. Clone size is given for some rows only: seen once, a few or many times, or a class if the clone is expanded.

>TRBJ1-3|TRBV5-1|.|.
CASSLQDPNTIYF
TGCGCCAGCAGCTTGCAGGATCCAAACACCATATATTTT
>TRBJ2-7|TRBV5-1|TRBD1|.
CASSPGQGNFDEQYF
TGCGCCAGCAGCCCGGGACAGGGGAACTTCGACGAGCAGTACTTC
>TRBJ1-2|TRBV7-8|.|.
CASSPYKAGGAGGYTF
TGTGCCAGCAGCCCTTACAAAGCGGGGGGCGCCGGGGGCTACACCTTC
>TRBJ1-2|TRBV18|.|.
CASSPGAGDGYTF
TGTGCCAGCTCACCAGGAGCAGGGGATGGCTACACCTTC
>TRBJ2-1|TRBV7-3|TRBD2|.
CASSLLAGVSNEQFF
TGTGCCAGCAGCTTACTAGCGGGAGTGAGTAATGAGCAGTTCTTC
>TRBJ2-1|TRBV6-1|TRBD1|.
CASSEVGQVEQFF
TGTGCCAGCAGTGAAGTGGGACAGGTCGAGCAGTTCTTC
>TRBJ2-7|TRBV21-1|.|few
CASSKVSWDRAFYEQYF
TGTGCCAGCAGCAAAGTCTCGTGGGACAGAGCTTTCTACGAGCAGTACTTC
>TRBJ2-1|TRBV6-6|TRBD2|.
CASSYSGASGTNEQFF
TGTGCCAGCAGTTATTCTGGGGCTAGCGGGACCAATGAGCAGTTCTTC
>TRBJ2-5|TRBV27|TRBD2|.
CASSVARTSGRTGETQYF
TGTGCCAGCAGTGTCGCCAGGACTAGCGGGAGGACAGGAGAGACCCAGTACTTC
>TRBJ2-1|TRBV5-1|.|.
CASRFQGNNEQFF
TGCGCCAGCAGATTTCAGGGGAACAATGAGCAGTTCTTC
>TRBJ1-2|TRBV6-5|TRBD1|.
CASSRDSRYGYTF
TGTGCCAGCAGTCGGGACAGCCGCTATGGCTACACCTTC
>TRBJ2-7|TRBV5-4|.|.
CASSLGPGLGSYEQYF
TGTGCCAGCAGCTTGGGACCGGGACTTGGCTCCTACGAGCAGTACTTC
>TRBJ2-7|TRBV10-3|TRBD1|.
CAISDPPNRGYEQYF
TGTGCCATCAGTGACCCCCCCAACAGGGGCTACGAGCAGTACTTC
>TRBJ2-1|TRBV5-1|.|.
CASSPPSFDEQFF
TGCGCCAGCAGCCCCCCTAGCTTCGATGAGCAGTTCTTC
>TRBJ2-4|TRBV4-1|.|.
CASSQPFTGMWNIQYF
TGCGCCAGCAGCCAACCCTTCACAGGGATGTGGAACATTCAGTACTTC
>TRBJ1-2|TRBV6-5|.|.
CASSYDTASGYTF
TGTGCCAGCAGTTACGATACTGCGAGTGGCTACACCTTC
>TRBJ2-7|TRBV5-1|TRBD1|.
CASSQQTGVHEQYF
TGCGCCAGCAGCCAGCAGACAGGGGTCCACGAGCAGTACTTC
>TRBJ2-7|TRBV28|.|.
CASSLGGLYEQYF
TGTGCCAGCAGTTTGGGTGGACTCTACGAGCAGTACTTC
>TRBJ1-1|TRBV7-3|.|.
CASSFGGRNTEAFF
TGTGCCAGCAGCTTCGGTGGGAGGAACACTGAAGCTTTCTTT
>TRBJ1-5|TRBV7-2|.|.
CASSFDRDQPQHF
TGTGCCAGCAGTTTCGACAGAGATCAGCCCCAGCATTTT